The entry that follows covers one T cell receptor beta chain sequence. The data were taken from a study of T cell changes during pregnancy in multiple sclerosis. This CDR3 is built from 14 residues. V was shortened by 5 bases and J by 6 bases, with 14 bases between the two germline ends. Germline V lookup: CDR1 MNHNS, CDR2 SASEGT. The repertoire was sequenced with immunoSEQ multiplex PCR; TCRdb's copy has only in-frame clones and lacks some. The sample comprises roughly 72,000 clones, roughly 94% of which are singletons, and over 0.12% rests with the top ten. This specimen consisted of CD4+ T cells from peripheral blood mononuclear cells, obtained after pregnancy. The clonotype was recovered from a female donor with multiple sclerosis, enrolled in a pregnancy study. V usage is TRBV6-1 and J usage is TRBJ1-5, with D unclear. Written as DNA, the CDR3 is TGTGCCAGCAGTAACATGGGAGTTACTCAGCCCCAGCATTTT. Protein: CASSNMGVTQPQHF.